The 10 T cell receptor beta chains presented below share a single source sample, sequenced in a study of T cells in Graves' hyperthyroidism and ophthalmopathy. Amplification of TCR beta CDR3 regions was performed using RNA transcripts as template. A set of HTBI primers served as the primers for a first-round RT-PCR of the TCR CDR3. TCRdb passed the multiplex PCR reads through MiXCR, listing each CDR3 protein once. Of 480,000 or so distinct CDR3 sequences in the sample, about an eighth are singletons; the top ten hold about 17%. The sample was blood. Source of these receptors: a young woman with Graves' hyperthyroidism.

This clonotype was detected ten times or more. The chain's CDR3 is CASSEGVGHNYGYTF. CDR3 nucleotides: TGTGCCAGCAGTGAAGGAGTAGGACACAACTATGGCTACACCTTC. The gene calls are TRBV6-1 and TRBJ1-2; tentatively, D is TRBD1 (5 bases). V was clipped by 1 base and J by 2 bases, with 11 bases between them. The CDR3 has 15 amino acids. CDR1 is MNHNS, CDR2 SASEGT, per germline.

In this sample, this clonotype turned up a few times. The rearrangement uses TRBV9 and TRBJ1-3; 7 positions match TRBD1. The ends lost 4 bases at V and 4 bases at J; junction bases unmatched: 14. Germline V lookup: CDR1 SGDLS, CDR2 YYNGEE. This CDR3 spans 17 amino acids. The DNA for the CDR3 is TGTGCCAGCAGCCCCGAGGGAGGGGGCGCAGGGGGAAACACCATATATTTT. Amino acids: CASSPEGGGAGGNTIYF.

With respect to this clonotype: Its ends do not fully match the called genes, so a read error is possible. The J gene is TRBJ2-1, the V gene TRBV5-1; D is unresolved. The germline CDR1 and CDR2 sequences are SGHRS and YFSETQ. CDR3 length: 13 amino acids. CDR3 nucleotides: TGCACCAGCAAATCCGACGGTTACAATGAGCAGATCTTC. Translation: CTSKSDGYNEQIF.

There are a few counts of this clonotype. The V gene is TRBV5-1, the J gene TRBJ2-7, with D unclear. The germline gives CDR1 SGHRS, CDR2 YFSETQ. Trimming stripped 4 bases from V and 4 bases from J, with 15 bases between. The CDR3 is 14 residues long. CDR3 DNA: TGCGCCAGCAGCCTCCGCCTCCCCATGTACGAGCAGTACTTC. Residues: CASSLRLPMYEQYF.

This clonotype was observed a few times. V gene TRBV20-1 combines with J gene TRBJ2-5, with 7 bases identical to TRBD2. V shed 4 bases and J 3 bases; nucleotides not matched to a gene: 8. Germline assignment: CDR1 DFQATT and CDR2 SNEGSKA (reference sequence). This CDR3 contains 14 residues. CDR3 sequence (DNA): TGCAGTGCTACCGATTGGGAGGGCGAAGAGACCCAGTACTTC. Its translation is CSATDWEGEETQYF.

Of note for this clonotype: Being one base from a much bigger clone, this may be a read error. V is TRBV5-1 and J is TRBJ2-7, with D possibly being TRBD2 (5 bases). This CDR3 is built from 15 residues. V shed 5 bases and J shed 3 bases, with 18 bases lying between them. Germline CDR1 SGHRS, CDR2 YFSETQ. CDR3 sequence reads: CASRVGVGVVYEQYF. CDR3 sequence (DNA): TGCGCCAGCAGGGTGGGAGTCGGAGTTGTCTACGAGCAGTACTTC.

This clonotype was seen at least ten times. V and J are TRBV27 and TRBJ1-1, with D perhaps matching TRBD1 (5 bases). This CDR3 spans 14 amino acids. The V end was cut by 4 bases, the J end by 5 bases, with 14 bases between. CDR1 and CDR2 (germline): MNHEY, SMNVEV (reference sequence). CDR3 sequence reads: CASSSGGGRTEAFF. In nucleotides, the CDR3 is TGTGCCAGCAGTTCCGGCGGGGGTCGTACTGAAGCTTTCTTT.

Ten or more counts support this clonotype. The chain carries TRBV7-9 and TRBJ2-7; D is possibly TRBD1 or TRBD2 (5 bases each). Trimming pared 2 bases from V and 2 bases from J, leaving 13 bases between. Germline V gene sequence: CDR1 SEHNR, CDR2 FQNEAQ (reference sequence). This CDR3 spans 15 amino acids. The CDR3 here is CASSLWDDRAYEQYF. The CDR3 DNA follows: TGTGCCAGCAGCTTATGGGACGACAGAGCCTACGAGCAGTACTTC.

A few counts support this clonotype. The CDR3 DNA sequence: TGTGCCAGCAGCGTGGACAGGTACTCTGGAAACACCATATATTTT. Translation: CASSVDRYSGNTIYF. V is TRBV9 and J is TRBJ1-3; 7 bases map to TRBD1. The V and J ends lost 2 bases and 0 bases, in that order; junction bases with no gene match: 2. There are 15 residues in the CDR3. Germline V CDR1 and CDR2: SGDLS, YYNGEE. Full variable domain (outside the CDR3, taken from reference TRBV9 and TRBJ1-3): DSGVTQTPKHLITATGQRVTLRCSPRSGDLSVYWYQQSLDQGLQFLIQYYNGEERAKGNILERFSAQQFPDLHSELNLSSLELGDSALYFCASSVDRYSGNTIYFGEGSWLTVV.

This clonotype occurred a few times. The chain recombines TRBV10-2 with TRBJ1-1; a possible D gene is TRBD1 (5 bases). This CDR3 comprises 13 residues. The germline V and J ends were trimmed by 7 bases and 5 bases, with 14 bases remaining between them. CDR1 and CDR2 from the germline V gene are WSHSY and SAAADI. The CDR3 sequence: CASIPEGWTEAFF. The CDR3 coding sequence is TGCGCCAGCATTCCCGAGGGGTGGACTGAAGCTTTCTTT.